Sequencing of this T cell receptor beta chain was carried out in a study of response to subunit inactivated influenza vaccine. Study observations and caveats: Authors suggested each seasonal influenza vaccination recruits few new T cells.

This clonotype turned up a few times. What it binds is unknown. V was pared by 4 bases and J by 7 bases, with 6 bases of the junction left unmatched. Germline assignment: CDR1 SGDLS and CDR2 YYNGEE. This CDR3 is built from 15 residues. TCRdb used MiXCR to reprocess the RT-PCR reads, holding one entry per CDR3 protein. The table has about 190,000 distinct CDR3 sequences, approximately 14% seen once. This clonotype was sampled from a man aged 45-65 years who received an inactivated influenza vaccine. The rearrangement joins TRBV9 to TRBJ2-1; TRBD2 aligns across 12 bases. The sample here was CD8+ T cells sorted from PBMCs, taken approximately 5 days after vaccination. The CDR3 protein is CASSPETSGSNEQFF. In nucleotides, the CDR3 is TGTGCCAGCAGCCCCGAGACTAGCGGGAGTAATGAGCAGTTCTTC. Variable domain in full (rest from reference TRBV9 and TRBJ2-1): DSGVTQTPKHLITATGQRVTLRCSPRSGDLSVYWYQQSLDQGLQFLIQYYNGEERAKGNILERFSAQQFPDLHSELNLSSLELGDSALYFCASSPETSGSNEQFFGPGTRLTVL.